One and the same sample provided the 32 T cell receptor beta chains below, sequenced in a study of cytomegalovirus exposure and HLA in healthy donors. This PCR relied on a set of 60 Vbeta primers and 13 Jbeta primers. The data were produced by immunoSEQ multiplex PCR, yet TCRdb's version contains in-frame clones alone and is incomplete. This table holds 80,000 to 100,000 clones. The specimen sequenced was PBMCs. The receptors were sampled from a man aged 45 to 65 in good health and CMV-seronegative.

The V call is TRBV11-3, the J call TRBJ2-2; 10 bases line up with TRBD1. The J segment lost 3 bases and the V segment lost 3 bases, leaving 7 bases of the junction unmatched. Per the germline V gene, CDR1 is SGHNT and CDR2 is YENEEA. The CDR3 spans 17 residues. For the CDR3, the DNA is TGTGCCAGCAGCTTGGGCGAGGGGACAGGGGACACCGGGGAGCTGTTTTTT. Protein: CASSLGEGTGDTGELFF.

Concerning this clone: The same CDR3 arises from other DNA sequences in this sample as well. This chain connects TRBV5-1 to TRBJ1-3; D gene ambiguous. The V end lost 8 bases, the J end lost 0 bases, and 12 bases lay between the germline ends. The CDR3 length is 14 residues. CDR1 is SGHRS, CDR2 YFSETQ, per germline. DNA of the CDR3: TGCGCCAGTACGGACGGGATCTCTGGAAACACCATATATTTT. Protein: CASTDGISGNTIYF.

V usage is TRBV6-5 and J usage is TRBJ2-5; tentatively, D is TRBD2 (6 bases). The V and J ends lost 5 bases and 2 bases respectively, with 9 bases between them. Germline CDR1 MNHEY, CDR2 SVGAGI. CDR3 length: 13 residues. CDR3: CASSLGLQETQYF. The CDR3 nucleotides are TGTGCCAGCAGTCTGGGACTGCAAGAGACCCAGTACTTC.

V gene TRBV11-2 combines with J gene TRBJ2-7, with 9 bases fitting TRBD1. J was trimmed by 0 bases and V by 1 base; bases with no gene match: 1. The V gene's germline CDR1 is SGHAT and CDR2 FQNNGV. This CDR3 region has 15 residues. Here the CDR3 reads CASSLGDRASYEQYF. As DNA, the CDR3 is TGTGCCAGCAGCTTAGGGGACAGGGCCTCCTACGAGCAGTACTTC.

The rearrangement uses TRBV7-2 and TRBJ1-5; TRBD1 might be the D (5 bases). In germline, CDR1 is SGHTA, CDR2 FQGNSA. This CDR3 spans 15 amino acids. V was trimmed by 6 bases and J by 0 bases, leaving 12 bases between them. CDR3 nucleotide sequence: TGTGCCAGCAGAGCCACAGGAGCTAGCAATCAGCCCCAGCATTTT. This sequence encodes CASRATGASNQPQHF.

The chain joins TRBV7-9 to TRBJ2-3; 10 nucleotides align to TRBD1. The V gene's germline CDR1 is SEHNR and CDR2 FQNEAQ (reference sequence). J lost 6 bases, V lost 11 bases, and 14 bases had no gene match. This CDR3 spans 15 amino acids. The CDR3 sequence is CAERLRDRGGDTQYF. The CDR3 nucleotides read TGTGCCGAGCGACTCCGGGACAGGGGAGGTGATACGCAGTATTTT.

This rearrangement joins TRBV6-5 to TRBJ1-2; 8 nucleotides line up with TRBD1. The CDR3 contains 15 residues. Germline loops: CDR1 MNHEY, CDR2 SVGAGI. V shed 6 bases, J shed 4 bases, and the junction held 10 bases outside the gene matches. DNA of the CDR3: TGTGCCAGCAGGCCCCAGGGGGCGGTTATCTATGGCTACACCTTC. Translating it yields CASRPQGAVIYGYTF.

The V and J genes are TRBV28 and TRBJ1-1, with D unclear. The ends were cut back, 4 bases at V and 3 bases at J, with 12 bases in the middle. The length of the CDR3 is 14 residues. Germline CDR1 reads MDHEN; CDR2 reads SYDVKM. The CDR3 is CASSYADKDTEAFF. The CDR3 DNA follows: TGTGCCAGCAGTTATGCCGACAAGGACACTGAAGCTTTCTTT.

The CDR3 reads CASSLRVGTGGAWTEAFF. In DNA, the CDR3 is TGTGCCAGCAGCTTACGTGTCGGGACAGGGGGCGCTTGGACTGAAGCTTTCTTT. The rearrangement links TRBV5-4 to TRBJ1-1, with 12 bases identical to TRBD1. The CDR3 is made up of 18 amino acids. J lost 5 bases, V lost 2 bases, and 13 bases had no gene match. The germline V gene has CDR1 SGHNT and CDR2 YYREEE (reference sequence).

The CDR3 here is CASSYVTGGIYEQYF. CDR3 nucleotide sequence: TGTGCCAGCAGTTACGTAACAGGGGGCATCTACGAGCAGTACTTC. This sequence joins TRBV6-5 and TRBJ2-7; TRBD1 agrees at 9 bases. With V trimmed by 2 bases and J by 3 bases, 5 bases remained unmatched. The length of the CDR3 is 15 residues. Per the germline V gene, CDR1 is MNHEY and CDR2 is SVGAGI.

In regard to this clone: This sample includes further DNA sequences coding for the same CDR3. The V and J genes are TRBV4-3 and TRBJ1-6; perhaps TRBD1 as D (6 bases). V was pared by 5 bases and J by 13 bases, with 21 bases between. There are 15 residues in the CDR3. Germline assignment: CDR1 LGHNA and CDR2 YSLEER. The CDR3 nucleotides read TGCGCCAGCAGCTGGGCCACAGGGAGAAATCCCCCCCTCCACTTT. It yields the protein CASSWATGRNPPLHF.

V gene TRBV10-3 combines with J gene TRBJ2-1; 9 nucleotides line up with TRBD2. The CDR3 spans 17 residues. V trimming: 2 bases; J trimming: 6 bases; junction bases outside the gene matches: 11. The germline gives CDR1 ENHRY, CDR2 SYGVKD. The CDR3: CAISEPLGRGGLNEQFF. CDR3 bases: TGTGCCATCAGTGAGCCCCTAGGGCGGGGGGGTCTCAATGAGCAGTTCTTC.

J is TRBJ1-5 and V is TRBV21-1; the D call TRBD1 from the table was never checked on the DNA. TRBV21-1 represents a pseudogene. CDR3 size: 15 residues. CDR3 in amino acids: CASPRGHPSDQPQHF. The DNA for the CDR3 is TGTGCCAGCCCCAGGGGACATCCCTCGGATCAGCCCCAGCATTTT.

The CDR3 region has the DNA TGTGCCAGCAGCTTAGGGGGACAGGGGGCCGGCGAGACCCAGTACTTC. Translation: CASSLGGQGAGETQYF. This chain uses TRBV7-2 with TRBJ2-5; 12 nucleotides match TRBD1. The V gene end was trimmed by 1 base and the J gene end by 5 bases; junction bases not matched to a gene: 5. The CDR3 runs 16 residues. The germline V gene has CDR1 SGHTA and CDR2 FQGNSA.

V and J are TRBV30 and TRBJ1-1; no clear D. Per the germline V gene, CDR1 is GTSNPN and CDR2 is SVGIG (reference sequence). V lost 4 bases and J lost 4, with 16 bases in between. The CDR3 spans 14 residues. In DNA form, the CDR3 reads TGTGCCTGGAAATTTCCCGGAGGTAGCACTGAAGCTTTCTTT. Encoded protein: CAWKFPGGSTEAFF.

V and J are TRBV7-8 and TRBJ1-5; D is perhaps TRBD1 (5 bases). Trimming pared 1 base from V and 6 bases from J, leaving 13 bases between. Germline CDR1 SGHVS, CDR2 FQNEAQ. This CDR3 is built from 15 residues. As DNA, the CDR3 is TGTGCCAGCAGCTTAGAAGGGGCGTCGGGTCAGCCCCAGCATTTT. It encodes CASSLEGASGQPQHF.

V and J are TRBV28 and TRBJ1-5; D uncertain. The CDR3 consists of 14 residues. Trimming removed 11 bases from V and 0 bases from J, with 14 bases in between. Germline V gives CDR1 MDHEN, CDR2 SYDVKM. This CDR3 is CAAASLDSNQPQHF. The CDR3 DNA sequence: TGTGCCGCAGCGTCGTTAGATAGCAATCAGCCCCAGCATTTT.

V is TRBV27 and J is TRBJ1-2; the match to TRBD1 covers 7 bases. V was pared by 2 bases and J by 4 bases, with 4 bases of the junction left unmatched. This CDR3 contains 14 residues. Germline V gives CDR1 MNHEY, CDR2 SMNVEV (reference sequence). CDR3 amino acids: CASSLGGQAYGYTF. CDR3 in DNA: TGTGCCAGCAGTTTAGGAGGACAGGCCTATGGCTACACCTTC.

The chain couples TRBV7-9 to TRBJ1-1; D possibly corresponds to TRBD1 (6 bases). Germline V gene data show CDR1 as SEHNR and CDR2 as FQNEAQ (reference sequence). The CDR3 consists of 16 residues. V lost 5 bases and J 7 bases, leaving 23 bases between the germline ends. CDR3 protein: CASSHGLGQWANEAFF. For the CDR3, the DNA is TGTGCCAGCAGCCACGGGTTAGGACAGTGGGCGAATGAAGCTTTCTTT.

The chain has TRBV7-2 and TRBJ2-5; D is perhaps TRBD1 (5 bases). CDR1 is SGHTA, CDR2 FQGNSA, per germline. The ends were cut back, 1 base at V and 0 bases at J, with 9 bases in the middle. The CDR3 runs to 15 residues. This CDR3 is CASSLGGLYQETQYF. The CDR3 region has the DNA TGTGCCAGCAGCTTAGGGGGCCTGTACCAAGAGACCCAGTACTTC. Full variable domain (remainder filled in from reference TRBV7-2 and TRBJ2-5): GAGVSQSPSNKVTEKGKDVELRCDPISGHTALYWYRQSLGQGLEFLIYFQGNSAPDKSGLPSDRFSAERTGGSVSTLTIQRTQQEDSAVYLCASSLGGLYQETQYFGPGTRLLVL.

The rearrangement joins TRBV7-9 to TRBJ2-5; 15 bases match TRBD2. Germline CDR1 reads SEHNR; CDR2 reads FQNEAQ (reference sequence). Losses at the gene ends were 4 bases for V and 5 bases for J; bases not matched to a gene: 11. The CDR3 spans 18 residues. CDR3 residues: CASSYSGTSGGRIETQYF. The CDR3 region has the DNA TGTGCCAGCAGCTATTCCGGGACTAGCGGGGGGAGGATCGAGACCCAGTACTTC.

The chain combines TRBV4-1 with TRBJ2-7; no clear D. Trimming stripped 1 base from V and 2 bases from J, with 6 bases between. CDR3 length: 13 amino acids. Germline V gives CDR1 MGHRA, CDR2 YSYEKL. CDR3 DNA: TGCGCCAGCAGCCAAGGCGGAACCTACGAGCAGTACTTC. This sequence encodes CASSQGGTYEQYF.

The rearrangement joins TRBV7-3 to TRBJ1-2; 8 nucleotides align to TRBD1. V trimming: 6 bases; J trimming: 3 bases; junction bases outside the gene matches: 3. CDR3 size: 13 residues. The germline gives CDR1 SGHTA, CDR2 FQGTGA. The CDR3 spells CASSWTGYYGYTF. CDR3 DNA sequence: TGTGCCAGCAGTTGGACAGGGTACTATGGCTACACCTTC. The entire variable domain, with the rest obtained from reference TRBV7-3 and TRBJ1-2, is as follows: GAGVSQTPSNKVTEKGKYVELRCDPISGHTALYWYRQSLGQGPEFLIYFQGTGAADDSGLPNDRFFAVRPEGSVSTLKIQRTERGDSAVYLCASSWTGYYGYTFGSGTRLTVV.

The chain has TRBV19 and TRBJ1-1; 8 nucleotides align to TRBD1. V trimming: 2 bases; J trimming: 6 bases; junction bases outside the gene matches: 8. Germline V gene lookup returns CDR1 LNHDA and CDR2 SQIVND (reference sequence). This CDR3 is built from 15 residues. The DNA of the CDR3 is TGTGCCAGTAGTATAAATGGACAGGGTTCTGCTGAAGCTTTCTTT. Translating gives CASSINGQGSAEAFF.

V gene TRBV4-1 combines with J gene TRBJ1-5; 8 bases line up with TRBD1. The CDR3 contains 18 residues. Germline assignment: CDR1 MGHRA and CDR2 YSYEKL. Trimming took 1 base from V and 2 from J; bases not matched to a gene: 10. CDR3 DNA sequence: TGCGCCAGCAGCCAAGCCTCCCCCCAGGACAGGGGCAATCAGCCCCAGCATTTT. Translating it yields CASSQASPQDRGNQPQHF.

A remark on this clone: The germline gene is not matched at one end of the junction; a read error may be the cause. The chain recombines TRBV7-7 with TRBJ2-3; 9 positions match TRBD1. Germline V gene sequence: CDR1 SSHAT, CDR2 FNYEAQ (reference sequence). CDR3 length equals 20 residues. CDR3 in amino acids: CASSLVVSGEDRGFADTQYF. CDR3 bases: TGTGCTAGCAGCTTAGTGGTTTCGGGGGAGGACAGGGGTTTCGCAGATACGCAGTATTTT. Variable domain in full (rest from reference TRBV7-7 and TRBJ2-3): GAGVSQSPRYKVTKRGQDVTLRCDPISSHATLYWYQQALGQGPEFLTYFNYEAQPDKSGLPSDRFSAERPEGSISTLTIQRTEQRDSAMYRCASSLVVSGEDRGFADTQYFGPGTRLTVL.

J is TRBJ2-3 and V is TRBV7-2; possible D gene TRBD2, 5 bases. The germline V and J ends were trimmed by 5 bases and 4 bases, with 10 bases remaining between them. CDR3 length equals 13 residues. CDR1 is SGHTA, CDR2 FQGNSA, per germline. Here the CDR3 reads CASSRSGPDTQYF. The CDR3 coding sequence is TGTGCCAGCAGCCGAAGCGGCCCAGATACGCAGTATTTT.

The chain combines TRBV6-5 with TRBJ1-2; TRBD1 matches 8 bases. Losses at the gene ends were 7 bases for V and 2 bases for J; bases not matched to a gene: 9. Germline values: CDR1 MNHEY, CDR2 SVGAGI. CDR3 length: 15 residues. CDR3 region: CASILRQGPNYGYTF. CDR3 sequence (DNA): TGTGCCAGCATTTTGAGACAGGGGCCCAACTATGGCTACACCTTC.

The CDR3 spells CATSLDRGRSGYTF. CDR3 bases: TGTGCCACCAGCTTAGACAGGGGAAGAAGTGGCTACACCTTC. V gene TRBV15 combines with J gene TRBJ1-2; the match to TRBD1 covers 8 bases. J gave up 7 bases and V 5 bases, and 9 bases lay outside the gene matches. Germline-derived CDR1 and CDR2 are LNHNV and YYDKDF (reference sequence). This CDR3 spans 14 amino acids. Based on the CDR3 plus reference TRBV15 and TRBJ1-2, the full variable domain is DAMVIQNPRYQVTQFGKPVTLSCSQTLNHNVMYWYQQKSSQAPKLLFHYYDKDFNNEADTPDNFQSRRPNTSFCFLDIRSPGLGDTAMYLCATSLDRGRSGYTFGSGTRLTVV.

The chain carries TRBV29-1 and TRBJ2-1, with 10 bases aligning to TRBD2. J was trimmed by 9 bases and V by 4 bases; bases with no gene match: 3. Looked up from germline, CDR1 is SQVTM and CDR2 is ANQGSEA. CDR3 length: 12 residues. CDR3 in DNA: TGCAGCGTTGGGACTAGCGGCCGTGAGCAGTTCTTC. Encoded protein: CSVGTSGREQFF.

This chain joins TRBV18 and TRBJ1-1; D might be TRBD1 (5 bases). V was trimmed by 3 bases and J by 5 bases, leaving 25 bases between them. CDR1 and CDR2 (germline): KGHSH, LQKENI. This CDR3 comprises 18 residues. The CDR3 nucleotides are TGTGCCAGCTCACCTCAGACCCGCAGGGCTAGGAAGGAAACTGAAGCTTTCTTT. Translating gives CASSPQTRRARKETEAFF.

The rearrangement links TRBV6-5 to TRBJ1-4; 7 positions agree with TRBD1. Per germline, CDR1 MNHEY and CDR2 SVGAGI. With 0 bases clipped from V and 9 bases from J, the junction kept 7 bases outside the gene matches. The CDR3 has 15 residues. The CDR3 region is CASSYSATRGKKLFF. CDR3 nucleotide sequence: TGTGCCAGCAGTTACTCGGCCACCAGGGGGAAAAAACTGTTTTTT.